This TCR beta chain was identified during a study of preoperative IRX-2 immunotherapy in early breast cancer. Unmatched junction bases numbered 6, after V lost 0 bases and J lost 7 bases. The CDR3 sequence is 16 residues long. From germline, CDR1 is LNHDA and CDR2 SQIVND (reference sequence). TCRdb keeps only in-frame clones here, not all; method: immunoSEQ multiplex PCR. The sample holds roughly 45,000 clones; about 95% are singletons and the top ten take around 1.5%. Noted treatment: preoperative locoregional IRX-2 cytokine immunotherapy. Samples came from a phase Ib trial of preoperative locoregional IRX-2 cytokine immunotherapy.

This sample comprised tumor tissue, obtained after IRX-2 immunotherapy. The origin of this receptor is a human donor with breast cancer. The rearrangement joins TRBV19 to TRBJ2-1, with 10 bases matching TRBD2. CDR3 DNA: TGTGCCAGTAGTATAGACCTAAGCGGGAGGGCGAATGAGCAGTTCTTC. Encoded protein: CASSIDLSGRANEQFF.